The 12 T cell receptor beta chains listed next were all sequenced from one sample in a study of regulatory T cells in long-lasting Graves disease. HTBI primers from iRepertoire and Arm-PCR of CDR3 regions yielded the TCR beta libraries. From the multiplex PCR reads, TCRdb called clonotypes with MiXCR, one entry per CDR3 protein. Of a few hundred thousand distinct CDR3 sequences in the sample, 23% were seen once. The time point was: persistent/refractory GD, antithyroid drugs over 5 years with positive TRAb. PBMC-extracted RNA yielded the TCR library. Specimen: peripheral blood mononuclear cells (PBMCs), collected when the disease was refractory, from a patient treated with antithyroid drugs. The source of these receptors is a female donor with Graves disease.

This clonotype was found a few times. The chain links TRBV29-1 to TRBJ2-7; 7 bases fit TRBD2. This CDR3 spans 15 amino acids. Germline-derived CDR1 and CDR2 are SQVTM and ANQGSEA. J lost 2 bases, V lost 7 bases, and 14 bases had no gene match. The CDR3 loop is CSAAEASGGPYEQYF. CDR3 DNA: TGCAGCGCCGCGGAGGCTAGCGGAGGCCCCTACGAGCAGTACTTC.

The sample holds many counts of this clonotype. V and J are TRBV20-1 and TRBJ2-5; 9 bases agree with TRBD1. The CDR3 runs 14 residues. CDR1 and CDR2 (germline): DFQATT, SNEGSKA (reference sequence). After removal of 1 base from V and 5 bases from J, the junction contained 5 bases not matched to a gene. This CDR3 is CSARGTGDMETQYF. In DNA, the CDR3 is TGCAGTGCTAGAGGGACAGGGGACATGGAGACCCAGTACTTC.

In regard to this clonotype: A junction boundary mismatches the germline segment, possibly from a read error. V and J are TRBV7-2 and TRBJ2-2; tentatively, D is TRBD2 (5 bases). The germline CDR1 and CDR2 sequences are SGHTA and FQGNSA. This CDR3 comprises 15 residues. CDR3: CASSQRFAHTGELLF. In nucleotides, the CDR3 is TGCGCCAGCAGCCAGAGATTTGCTCACACCGGGGAGCTGCTTTTT.

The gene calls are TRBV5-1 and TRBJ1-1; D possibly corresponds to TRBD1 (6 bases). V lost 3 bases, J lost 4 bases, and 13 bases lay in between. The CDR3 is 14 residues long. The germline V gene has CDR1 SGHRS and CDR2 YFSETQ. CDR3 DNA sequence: TGCGCCAGCAGCTCAGGGGTTCTCGCCACTGAAGCTTTCTTT. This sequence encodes CASSSGVLATEAFF.

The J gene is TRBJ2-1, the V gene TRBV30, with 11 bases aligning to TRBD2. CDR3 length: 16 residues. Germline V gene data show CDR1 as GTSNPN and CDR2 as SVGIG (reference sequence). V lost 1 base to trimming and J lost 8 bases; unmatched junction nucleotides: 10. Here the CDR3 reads CAWSGGRLAGGDEQFF. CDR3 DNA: TGTGCCTGGAGTGGGGGGAGATTAGCGGGAGGGGATGAGCAGTTCTTC.

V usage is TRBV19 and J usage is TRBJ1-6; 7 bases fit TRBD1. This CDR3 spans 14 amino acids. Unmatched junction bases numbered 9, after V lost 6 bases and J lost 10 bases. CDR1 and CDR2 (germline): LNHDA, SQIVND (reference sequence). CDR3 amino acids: CASSLDRADSPLHF. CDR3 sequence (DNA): TGTGCCAGTAGCCTTGACAGGGCGGACTCACCCCTCCACTTT.

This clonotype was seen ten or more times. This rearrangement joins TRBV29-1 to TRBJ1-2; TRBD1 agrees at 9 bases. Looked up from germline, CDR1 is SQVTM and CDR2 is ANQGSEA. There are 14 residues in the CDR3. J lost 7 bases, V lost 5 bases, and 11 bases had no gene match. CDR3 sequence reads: CSVYDPGQGSGYTF. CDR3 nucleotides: TGCAGCGTTTATGACCCGGGACAGGGTTCTGGCTACACCTTC.

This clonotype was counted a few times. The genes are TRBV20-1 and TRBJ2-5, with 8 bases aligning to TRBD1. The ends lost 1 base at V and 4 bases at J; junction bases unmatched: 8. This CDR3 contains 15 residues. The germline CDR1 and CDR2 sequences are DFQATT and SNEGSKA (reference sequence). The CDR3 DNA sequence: TGCAGTGCTAGAGGTGGCAGGGGGCTAACAGAGACCCAGTACTTC. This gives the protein CSARGGRGLTETQYF.

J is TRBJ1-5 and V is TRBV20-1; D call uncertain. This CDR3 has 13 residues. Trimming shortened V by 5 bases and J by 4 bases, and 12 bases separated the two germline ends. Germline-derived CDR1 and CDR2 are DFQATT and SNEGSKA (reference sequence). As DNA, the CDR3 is TGCAGTGCTCCGGAGAGGCAAAATCAGCCCCAGCATTTT. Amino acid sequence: CSAPERQNQPQHF.

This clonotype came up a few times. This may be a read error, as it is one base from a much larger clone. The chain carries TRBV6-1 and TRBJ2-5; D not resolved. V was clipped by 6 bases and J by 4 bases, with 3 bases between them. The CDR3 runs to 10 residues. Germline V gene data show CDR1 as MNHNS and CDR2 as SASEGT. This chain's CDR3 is CASRRETQYF. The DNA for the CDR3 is TGTGCCAGCAGGAGAGAGACCCAGTACTTC.

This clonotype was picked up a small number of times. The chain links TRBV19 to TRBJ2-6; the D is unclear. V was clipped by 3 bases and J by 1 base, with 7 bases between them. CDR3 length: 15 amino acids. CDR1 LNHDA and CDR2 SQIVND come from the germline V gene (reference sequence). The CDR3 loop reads CASSMIRSGANVLTF. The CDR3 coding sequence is TGTGCCAGTAGTATGATAAGGTCTGGGGCCAACGTCCTGACTTTC.

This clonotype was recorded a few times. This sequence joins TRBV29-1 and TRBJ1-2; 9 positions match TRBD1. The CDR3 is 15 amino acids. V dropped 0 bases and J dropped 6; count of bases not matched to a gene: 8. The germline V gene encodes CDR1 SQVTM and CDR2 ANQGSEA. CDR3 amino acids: CSVEDYYRGRNGYTF. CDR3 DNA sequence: TGCAGCGTTGAAGATTACTACAGGGGGCGTAATGGCTACACCTTC.